The TCR beta chain under discussion was sequenced for a study of shared clonotypes between healthy human individuals. Using immunoSEQ multiplex PCR, the repertoire was profiled, and TCRdb retains in-frame clones only, with some absent. The table shows hundreds of thousands of clones, with around 80% occurring only once. Germline lookup yields CDR1 MNHEY and CDR2 SMNVEV (reference sequence). The CDR3 totals 12 residues. Between the trimmed V and J ends, which lost 4 bases and 6 bases, there was a span of 10 bases. The sample was PBMCs. The clonotype originates from a woman in her thirties or forties in good health. Some clones in this sample may be carry-over from other donors' samples. V and J are TRBV27 and TRBJ2-7; D unresolved. CDR3 DNA sequence: TGTGCCAGCAGTTGGGGTTCGGGCGAGCAGTACTTC. It encodes CASSWGSGEQYF.